This T cell receptor beta chain originates from a study of shared clonotypes between healthy human individuals. About this clone: Its antigen remains unknown. This CDR3 is also generated by other DNA sequences in the sample.

Study-level results: Naive subsets, compared against memory subsets, generally had larger estimated richness values. Clonotype sharing levels among donors were expected to vary with sequencing depth.

V was pared by 5 bases and J by 0 bases, with 10 bases between. This CDR3 spans 14 amino acids. The germline CDR1 and CDR2 sequences are SGHTA and FQGTGA. In the authors' methods: Junction-only sequences without quality scores were provided by ImmunoSEQ, so filtering was different. Libraries were prepared by immunoSEQ multiplex PCR; TCRdb keeps only in-frame clonotypes and omits some of them. That table supplies the V and J calls and clone size; D and trimming were determined from the DNA. The data show roughly 2 million clones, 90% to 95% seen once. Sequenced sample: naive CD4+ T cells sorted from blood. This sample's subset: CD45RA+ positively selected. This clonotype originated in a man younger than 30 in good health. The rearrangement joins TRBV7-3 to TRBJ2-5, with D maybe TRBD1 (5 bases). Here the CDR3 reads CASSLDRYQETQYF. The CDR3 DNA reads as TGTGCCAGCAGCCTAGACAGATACCAAGAGACCCAGTACTTC. Complete variable domain (other parts from reference TRBV7-3 and TRBJ2-5): GAGVSQTPSNKVTEKGKYVELRCDPISGHTALYWYRQSLGQGPEFLIYFQGTGAADDSGLPNDRFFAVRPEGSVSTLKIQRTERGDSAVYLCASSLDRYQETQYFGPGTRLLVL.